The clone carrying this TCR beta chain was detected only a few times. The CDR3 is 22 amino acids. This sample was taken from a study of T-cell memory formation after mild COVID-19. From 5'RACE with constant-segment primers came TCR alpha and TCR beta cDNA libraries that carried sample barcodes and UMIs. TCRdb itself ran the 5' RACE reads through MiXCR, one entry per CDR3 protein. Among roughly 310,000 distinct CDR3 sequences listed, 15% were seen once. This chain uses TRBV21-1 with TRBJ2-3; the D call in the table, TRBD1, was not verified against the DNA. TRBV21-1 represents a pseudogene. This TCR came from a man between 18 and 35 years old who had mild COVID-19 (a few samples of this study predate the infection). Cell type and time point are not known. The material sequenced was PBMCs or a T cell subset sorted from them (not recorded which). CDR3 amino acids: CASSKALLLRGDRPQYTDTQYF. The CDR3 nucleotides read TGTGCCAGCAGCAAAGCGCTTTTATTACGGGGGGACAGGCCTCAATACACAGATACGCAGTATTTT.